The sequence of this TCR beta chain was determined in a study of T cells in Graves' hyperthyroidism and ophthalmopathy. Amplified TCR beta CDR3 regions derived from RNA transcripts. HTBI primers were used for first-round RT-PCR of the TCR CDR3. TCRdb reprocessed the multiplex PCR reads via MiXCR and lists one record per CDR3 protein. This sample has 250,000 to 350,000 distinct CDR3 sequences; 15% to 20% occur once, and the top ten carry about 50%. This clonotype was picked up many times. The CDR3 loop spans 13 amino acids. Looked up from germline, CDR1 is GTSNPN and CDR2 is SVGIG (reference sequence). Trimming cost V 1 base and J 1 base, with 7 bases left between them.

The J gene is TRBJ1-1, the V gene TRBV30; D is unclear. The source material was blood. The TCR comes from a woman aged 55-69 years with Graves' ophthalmopathy. The CDR3 DNA sequence: TGTGCCTGGAGTGATCAAGCGAACACTGAAGCTTTCTTT. As protein: CAWSDQANTEAFF.